Each of the 26 T cell receptor beta chains below was sequenced from the same sample in a study of cytomegalovirus exposure and HLA in healthy donors. 60 Vbeta and 13 Jbeta primers were used in PCR. Repertoires were generated with immunoSEQ multiplex PCR, while TCRdb's copy carries only in-frame clones and drops some. The sample holds approximately 140,000 clones, 73% seen once. The sample comprised PBMCs. Every receptor here comes from a human donor in good health.

This clone appeared a few times. J is TRBJ1-3 and V is TRBV5-6; the D gene is possibly TRBD1 (6 bases). V lost 2 bases and J lost 7, with 10 bases in between. The CDR3 consists of 13 residues. From germline, CDR1 is SGHDT and CDR2 YYEEEE. The CDR3 loop reads CASSLSGANTIYF. CDR3 sequence (DNA): TGTGCCAGCAGCTTATCAGGGGCTAACACCATATATTTT.

V gene TRBV9 combines with J gene TRBJ2-5; 7 bases align to TRBD1. The germline V gene has CDR1 SGDLS and CDR2 YYNGEE. The trim removed 4 bases at V and 4 bases at J, leaving 13 bases unmatched. This CDR3 is 16 amino acids long. The DNA for the CDR3 is TGTGCCAGCAGCCAATCACGAGCAGGGGGTGGAGAGACCCAGTACTTC. Its protein product is CASSQSRAGGGETQYF.

This chain links TRBV6-1 with TRBJ1-1; D gene ambiguous. Germline V gene data show CDR1 as MNHNS and CDR2 as SASEGT. Trimming left V 2 bases short and J 1 base short, with 5 bases between. The CDR3 contains 13 residues. The CDR3 DNA follows: TGTGCCAGCAGTGAACAATGGAACACTGAAGCTTTCTTT. Translated, it gives CASSEQWNTEAFF.

Here the CDR3 DNA reads TGTGCCAGCAGCTTGACGGGGGGGTTAGATACGCAGTATTTT. Translation gives CASSLTGGLDTQYF. The rearrangement joins TRBV5-4 to TRBJ2-3, with 8 positions matching TRBD2. The J segment lost 5 bases and the V segment lost 1 base, leaving 3 bases of the junction unmatched. This CDR3 contains 14 residues. In germline, CDR1 is SGHNT, CDR2 YYREEE (reference sequence).

The gene calls are TRBV6-5 and TRBJ2-3, with D hard to call. Germline values: CDR1 MNHEY, CDR2 SVGAGI. The CDR3 runs to 13 residues. Trimming took 7 bases from V and 1 from J, leaving 9 bases between them. CDR3 amino acids: CASTPAGTDTQYF. CDR3 bases: TGTGCCAGCACCCCTGCGGGCACAGATACGCAGTATTTT.

In DNA form, the CDR3 reads TGTGCCAGCAGCTTAGAAAGGACTAGCGGGAGGGCAGCCTACGAGCAGTACTTC. Translating it yields CASSLERTSGRAAYEQYF. The V gene is TRBV11-3, the J gene TRBJ2-7, with 15 nucleotides matching TRBD2. CDR1 and CDR2 (germline): SGHNT, YENEEA. This CDR3 has 18 amino acids. V lost 0 bases to trimming and J lost 2 bases; unmatched junction nucleotides: 5.

The CDR3 coding sequence is TGCAGCGTTGTCCAGGGCCAAGAGACCCAGTACTTC. As protein: CSVVQGQETQYF. The chain combines TRBV29-1 with TRBJ2-5, with TRBD1 as a possible D gene (5 bases). Trimming cost V 4 bases and J 1 base, with 7 bases left between them. The CDR3 sequence is 12 residues long. In germline, CDR1 is SQVTM, CDR2 ANQGSEA.

V and J are TRBV12-5 and TRBJ1-1; D unclear. CDR1 is LGHNT, CDR2 FRNRAP, per germline. V was cut by 1 base and J by 1 base, with 7 bases left in between. This CDR3 contains 14 residues. The CDR3 loop is CASGLASGNTEAFF. The CDR3, as DNA: TGTGCTAGTGGTTTGGCTTCAGGGAACACTGAAGCTTTCTTT.

This clone appeared once. This chain links TRBV7-9 with TRBJ1-6, with a weak D call TRBD1 (6 bases). The CDR3 contains 15 residues. Trimming cost V 7 bases and J 15 bases, with 25 bases left between them. CDR1 is SEHNR and CDR2 is FQNEAQ in the germline V gene (reference sequence). The CDR3 region is CASTLGGGPVMHLHF. CDR3 sequence (DNA): TGTGCCAGCACCCTCGGGGGGGGCCCCGTAATGCACCTCCACTTT.

V and J are TRBV11-1 and TRBJ2-1; weak D call: TRBD2 (6 bases). CDR1 and CDR2 from the germline V gene are SGHAT and FQDESV (reference sequence). There are 16 residues in the CDR3. Trimming took 3 bases from V and 0 from J, leaving 12 bases between them. CDR3 nucleotides: TGTGCCAGCAGCTTTCCGGGGGTAAGCTCCTACAATGAGCAGTTCTTC. Its protein is CASSFPGVSSYNEQFF.

This chain joins TRBV6-5 and TRBJ2-5, with 7 bases that match TRBD2. With the DNA end fitting TRBJ2-7 better, the J assignment may be wrong. CDR3 length: 16 amino acids. Germline CDR1 reads MNHEY; CDR2 reads SVGAGI. Written as DNA, the CDR3 is TGTGCCAGCAGTTGGGCTAGCGGCTCCTTTGGTGGCGAGCAGTACTTC. Protein sequence: CASSWASGSFGGEQYF.

The rearrangement uses TRBV11-2 and TRBJ2-5; TRBD2 is a possible D gene (6 bases). The CDR3 is 17 residues long. V shed 1 base and J shed 0 bases, with 15 bases lying between them. Germline V gene lookup returns CDR1 SGHAT and CDR2 FQNNGV. The CDR3 region has the DNA TGTGCCAGCAGCTTAGTAGGAGGGTCATTGTACCAAGAGACCCAGTACTTC. As protein: CASSLVGGSLYQETQYF.

V gene TRBV6-1 combines with J gene TRBJ1-1; D gene ambiguous. CDR3 size: 14 residues. Between the trimmed V and J ends, which lost 1 base and 11 bases, there was a span of 17 bases. In germline, CDR1 is MNHNS, CDR2 SASEGT. The DNA for the CDR3 is TGTGCCAGCAGTGAAGAGACTCAAATGTTCGGGGCTTTCTTT. This encodes CASSEETQMFGAFF.

The rearrangement links TRBV6-1 to TRBJ2-7; 14 bases map to TRBD2. Germline lookup yields CDR1 MNHNS and CDR2 SASEGT. J was trimmed by 1 base and V by 5 bases; bases with no gene match: 4. The CDR3 is made up of 16 amino acids. CDR3 in amino acids: CASSQGLAGGSYEQYF. The CDR3 DNA reads TGTGCCAGCAGTCAAGGACTAGCGGGAGGATCCTACGAGCAGTACTTC.

The chain is built from TRBV15 and TRBJ2-6; 7 bases are shared with TRBD1. Germline-derived CDR1 and CDR2 are LNHNV and YYDKDF (reference sequence). V lost 1 base, J lost 4 bases, and 13 bases stayed unmatched. This CDR3 is built from 19 residues. CDR3 nucleotide sequence: TGTGCCACCAGCAGAGTCAGAGGGGGCGGAATAGGCGGGGCCAACGTCCTGACTTTC. Encoded protein: CATSRVRGGGIGGANVLTF.

This chain joins TRBV5-1 and TRBJ2-3; TRBD1 might be the D (5 bases). CDR1 SGHRS and CDR2 YFSETQ come from the germline V gene. V dropped 4 bases and J dropped 5 bases, with 17 bases sitting between them. The CDR3 is made up of 15 amino acids. The CDR3 bases are TGCGCCAGCAGCCCTTTAGCAGGGAAGGGAGATACGCAGTATTTT. The encoded protein is CASSPLAGKGDTQYF.

V usage is TRBV10-3 and J usage is TRBJ1-1; 7 positions match TRBD1. The junction had 4 bases not matched to a gene; V was cut back by 5 bases and J by 4 bases. Germline V gene sequence: CDR1 ENHRY, CDR2 SYGVKD. This CDR3 has 13 residues. As DNA, the CDR3 is TGTGCCATCAGTTCCACAGGGGCCACTGAAGCTTTCTTT. Residues: CAISSTGATEAFF.

By share, this clone counts as medium-sized. The J gene is TRBJ2-6, the V gene TRBV4-2; D uncertain. This CDR3 is 17 amino acids long. V lost 0 bases and J 0 bases, leaving 9 bases between the germline ends. Per germline, CDR1 LGHNA and CDR2 YNFKEQ. CDR3 in amino acids: CASSQEVSSSGANVLTF. DNA for the CDR3: TGTGCCAGCAGCCAAGAAGTCTCTAGCTCTGGGGCCAACGTCCTGACTTTC.

The rearrangement uses TRBV6-1 and TRBJ2-5; 10 nucleotides line up with TRBD2. The J call may be in error: the DNA end matches TRBJ2-7 better. The CDR3 is 14 residues long. CDR1 and CDR2 (germline): MNHNS, SASEGT. CDR3 loop: CASSVEREGLEQYF. The CDR3 DNA reads as TGTGCCAGCAGTGTGGAGCGGGAGGGCCTCGAGCAGTACTTC.

The chain uses TRBV9 and TRBJ2-2, with D possibly matching TRBD2 (5 bases). Germline V gene lookup returns CDR1 SGDLS and CDR2 YYNGEE. The CDR3 is made up of 15 amino acids. The V end lost 4 bases, the J end lost 7 bases, and 17 bases lay between the germline ends. CDR3 sequence: CASSPYGVLNGELFF. The CDR3 region has the DNA TGTGCCAGCAGCCCCTACGGGGTCCTCAACGGGGAGCTGTTTTTT.

This clone was seen only a few times. The chain combines TRBV27 with TRBJ1-6, with TRBD1 matching 8 bases. CDR1 is MNHEY and CDR2 is SMNVEV in the germline V gene (reference sequence). The CDR3 sequence is 15 residues long. V lost 5 bases, J lost 8 bases, and 8 bases stayed unmatched. CDR3 in amino acids: CASSKGDRRYSPLHF. CDR3 in DNA: TGTGCCAGCAGTAAAGGGGACAGGCGGTATTCACCCCTCCACTTT.

CDR3 sequence (DNA): TGCGCCAGCAGGGCGGGAGGACCAAATGAGCAGTTCTTC. This codes for CASRAGGPNEQFF. V is TRBV5-1 and J is TRBJ2-1, with 8 bases lining up with TRBD2. Per germline, CDR1 SGHRS and CDR2 YFSETQ. The CDR3 consists of 13 residues. V was pared by 5 bases and J by 7 bases, with 5 bases of the junction left unmatched.

J is TRBJ2-1 and V is TRBV7-9; unclear D gene. V lost 2 bases, J lost 10 bases, and 9 bases lay in between. The CDR3 is made up of 12 amino acids. Germline V gene data show CDR1 as SEHNR and CDR2 as FQNEAQ (reference sequence). The DNA for the CDR3 is TGTGCCAGCAGCTTATATTTTCCCGAGCAGTTCTTC. It translates to CASSLYFPEQFF.

V gene TRBV7-9 combines with J gene TRBJ2-1, with 12 bases identical to TRBD2. The junction had 4 bases not matched to a gene; V was cut back by 1 base and J by 6 bases. This CDR3 is built from 16 residues. In germline, CDR1 is SEHNR, CDR2 FQNEAQ (reference sequence). CDR3 DNA: TGTGCCAGCAGCTTAGGACTAGCGGGAGTCCTCAATGAGCAGTTCTTC. Protein product: CASSLGLAGVLNEQFF.

The chain is built from TRBV10-1 and TRBJ2-1; D is perhaps TRBD2 (5 bases). The CDR3 covers 14 residues. From germline, CDR1 is WNHNN and CDR2 SYGVQD (reference sequence). Trimming took off 3 bases at V and 8 bases at J, with 14 bases between the two ends. This CDR3 is CASSEGDGGDEQFF. Here the CDR3 DNA reads TGCGCCAGCAGTGAAGGTGATGGAGGAGATGAGCAGTTCTTC.

The rearrangement links TRBV9 to TRBJ2-5, with 11 bases aligning to TRBD2. Germline trimming cut 3 bases from V and 5 bases from J; bases unmatched to any gene: 6. The germline V gene has CDR1 SGDLS and CDR2 YYNGEE. This CDR3 contains 15 residues. The CDR3 sequence is CASSGSGGAGETQYF. Written as DNA, the CDR3 is TGTGCCAGCAGCGGTAGCGGGGGGGCCGGGGAGACCCAGTACTTC.